This TCR beta chain comes out of a study of cytomegalovirus exposure and HLA in healthy donors. On this clone itself: The antigen remains undetermined. Mismatch with germline at one junction end may stem from a read error.

Germline loops: CDR1 MNHEY, CDR2 SVGAGI. The CDR3 is 11 amino acids. Overall study results and limits: It was only CMV serostatus that was available as immune exposure information.

60 Vbeta and 13 Jbeta primers were used in PCR. Using immunoSEQ multiplex PCR, the repertoire was profiled, and TCRdb retains in-frame clones only, with some absent. The sample has 75,000 to 90,000 clones; about 78% are singletons. The sequence was obtained from a man between 50 and 59 years old in good health and CMV-seronegative. Material: PBMCs. The V and J genes are TRBV6-5 and TRBJ2-5; TRBD2 matches 8 bases. CDR3 loop: CASSYGLATHF. The CDR3 nucleotides read TGTGCCAGCAGTTACGGACTAGCAACCCACTTC.